Listed below are T cell receptor beta chains from one sample, sequenced in a study of blood T cell repertoires in COVID-19. Sequencing used immunoSEQ multiplex PCR; TCRdb keeps in-frame clones, though not all of them. The data contain fewer than 350,000 clones, less than 90% of them singletons. The sample comprised peripheral blood. The receptors were gathered from a woman between 65 and 79 years old with COVID-19, enrolled during active disease. Each CDR3 is given with its conserved first and last residue. D genes are given only for firm matches. Clone size is shown for a subset of rows, as once, few, many or a class of expanded clone.

j_gene,d_gene,abundance,len,v_gene,CDR3nt,CDR3aa
TRBJ1-1,-,-,15,TRBV4-1,TGCGCCAGCAGCCAAGGGCTTAGCGGGAACACTGAAGCTTTCTTT,CASSQGLSGNTEAFF
TRBJ1-3,-,-,13,TRBV30,TGTGCCTGGAGTGTAAGCTCCGGAAACACCATATATTTT,CAWSVSSGNTIYF
TRBJ1-5,TRBD1,-,15,TRBV30,TGTGCCTGGAGTACAGGGGGCGTCCGCAATCAGCCCCAGCATTTT,CAWSTGGVRNQPQHF
TRBJ1-5,-,once,15,TRBV27,TGTGCCAGCATGGCCTTTGATTTTGGCAATCAGCCCCAGCATTTT,CASMAFDFGNQPQHF
TRBJ1-2,-,once,14,TRBV2,TGTGCCAGCAGTGAGAGGGCAGAACCCTATGGCTACACCTTC,CASSERAEPYGYTF
TRBJ1-5,-,few,12,TRBV7-9,TGTGCCAGCAGCCCTACTGATCAGCCCCAGCATTTT,CASSPTDQPQHF
TRBJ2-1,-,-,12,TRBV25-1,TGTGCCAGCAGTGAATCCGGGCAGGGGTGGTTCTTC,CASSESGQGWFF
TRBJ2-7,TRBD2,-,15,TRBV20-1,TGCAGTGCTAGTCAGCTAGCGGGGGGGACTGGCGAGCAGTACTTC,CSASQLAGGTGEQYF
TRBJ2-1,-,-,16,TRBV27,TGTGCCAGCAGTTTATCTGGATTGCAAGGCAGGCAGGAGCAGTTCTTC,CASSLSGLQGRQEQFF
TRBJ2-7,TRBD2,-,16,TRBV5-1,TGCGCCAGCAGCCCAATTACCTCCGGACTAGGAGAAGAGCAGTACTTC,CASSPITSGLGEEQYF
TRBJ2-2,TRBD1,-,17,TRBV6-2/TRBV6-3,TGTGCCAGCAGTTCCGACAGTCCCGGGACAGGGTATGGGGAGCTGTTTTTT,CASSSDSPGTGYGELFF
TRBJ2-3,TRBD2,once,15,TRBV11-2,TGTGCCAGCAGCCCCCAGCGGGGGCAGGGAGATACGCAGTATTTT,CASSPQRGQGDTQYF
TRBJ1-1,-,few,11,TRBV5-6,TGTGCCAGCAGCTCTCAGGTTGAAGCTTTCTTT,CASSSQVEAFF
TRBJ1-3,TRBD1,-,16,TRBV28,TGTGCCAGCAGCTCCCCTGGGACAGGGGATGGAAACACCATATATTTT,CASSSPGTGDGNTIYF
TRBJ1-5,TRBD1,many,15,TRBV2,TGTGCCAGCAGTGTTCGGACAGGGGACAATCAGCCCCAGCATTTT,CASSVRTGDNQPQHF
TRBJ1-5,-,-,15,TRBV4-2,TGTGCCAGCAGCCAAGCTGCAACCCTTACGCGGCCCCAGCATTTT,CASSQAATLTRPQHF
TRBJ2-3,TRBD1,-,13,TRBV13,TGTGCCAGCAGCTCGAGGGACAGGGCCGAGGAGTATTTT,CASSSRDRAEEYF
TRBJ1-4,TRBD1,-,15,TRBV27,TGTGCCAGCAGTCCCCCACAGGGGGCGGGGGAAAAACTGTTTTTT,CASSPPQGAGEKLFF
TRBJ2-7,TRBD2,-,14,TRBV9,TGTGCCAGCAGCGCTGATAGCGGGGGCTACGAGCAGTACTTC,CASSADSGGYEQYF
TRBJ1-5,-,-,17,TRBV21-1,TGTGCCAGCAGGCGGGGTAGGGGCCTATATAGCAATCAGCCCCAGCATTTT,CASRRGRGLYSNQPQHF
TRBJ2-7,-,-,15,TRBV5-1,TGCGCCAGCAGCTTGGCCCGGACAGCCTCCCACGAGCAGTACTTC,CASSLARTASHEQYF
TRBJ1-6,-,-,13,TRBV5-1,TGCGCCAGCAGCTTGCCGGATAATTCACCCCTCCACTTT,CASSLPDNSPLHF
TRBJ1-6,TRBD1,-,14,TRBV7-9,TGTGCCAGCAGCGAGGACAGGGGTTATTCACCCCTCCACTTT,CASSEDRGYSPLHF
TRBJ1-2,TRBD1,-,13,TRBV19,TGTGCCAGTAGAGGGACAGTAGGGTATGGCTACACCTTC,CASRGTVGYGYTF
TRBJ2-2,TRBD1,-,14,TRBV7-8,TGTGCCAGCAATGACAGGGCCAACACCGGGGAGCTGTTTTTT,CASNDRANTGELFF
TRBJ1-6,TRBD1,-,20,TRBV28,TGTGCCAGCAGCCTGCCGTCCTCTGGGACAGAAAGACTCTATAATTCACCCCTCCACTTT,CASSLPSSGTERLYNSPLHF
TRBJ1-2,TRBD1,-,16,TRBV6-2/TRBV6-3,TGTGCCAGCAGTTTAAGACCGGGACAGGGGCTCGGGGGCTACACCTTC,CASSLRPGQGLGGYTF
TRBJ2-1,TRBD2,-,16,TRBV2,TGTGCCAGCAGTCTCCTAGCGGGGAGCTCCTACAATGAGCAGTTCTTC,CASSLLAGSSYNEQFF
TRBJ1-5,TRBD1,once,17,TRBV23-1,TGCGCCAGCACCCACAGGGACAGGGGATATAGCAATCAGCCCCAGCATTTT,CASTHRDRGYSNQPQHF
TRBJ2-7,TRBD2,-,14,TRBV2,TGTGCCAGCAGTGACAGGGCGGGGGGTTACGAGCAGTACTTC,CASSDRAGGYEQYF
TRBJ2-7,-,-,14,TRBV7-9,TGTGCCAGCAGCTTGGCAGGTTCCACCTACGAGCAGTACTTC,CASSLAGSTYEQYF
TRBJ1-1,-,-,13,TRBV12-3/TRBV12-4,TGTGCCAGCAGTTCCCAACAGGGAGCCGAAGCTTTCTTT,CASSSQQGAEAFF
TRBJ1-5,-,-,14,TRBV18,TGTGCCAGCTCACCGGCACAGGGTAATCAGCCCCAGCATTTT,CASSPAQGNQPQHF
TRBJ1-5,-,-,15,TRBV28,TGTGCCAGCAGCTCTACAGGGTTCGGCAATCAGCCCCAGCATTTT,CASSSTGFGNQPQHF
TRBJ2-7,TRBD2,-,14,TRBV5-1,TGCGCCAGCAGCTGGAGCGGGGCTTCCTACGAGCAGTACTTC,CASSWSGASYEQYF
TRBJ2-3,TRBD2,few,16,TRBV7-2,TGTGCCAGCAGCCCCCAGGGACTAGCGGGCCTATCCGCGCAGTATTTT,CASSPQGLAGLSAQYF
TRBJ2-1,-,-,13,TRBV5-1,TGCGCCAGCAGCTTGGCTCTTTTCAATGAGCAGTTCTTC,CASSLALFNEQFF
TRBJ1-5,-,-,13,TRBV7-9,TGTGCCAGCAGCTTAGGGGTGGGCCAGCCCCAGCATTTT,CASSLGVGQPQHF
TRBJ2-1,-,-,15,TRBV27,TGTGCCAGCAGGGGGACTAGGGGGCCCTACAATGAGCAGTTCTTC,CASRGTRGPYNEQFF
TRBJ2-3,TRBD2,-,15,TRBV7-9,TGTGCCAGCAGCTTAGCTAGCGGGACCGCGGATACGCAGTATTTT,CASSLASGTADTQYF
TRBJ2-2,-,few,15,TRBV7-3,TGTGCCAGCAGCTTAAGCCTATCGAACACCGGGGAGCTGTTTTTT,CASSLSLSNTGELFF
TRBJ1-1,-,-,15,TRBV5-1,TGCGCCAGCAGTCCTTCGGAGCCGACGGGCACTGAAGCTTTCTTT,CASSPSEPTGTEAFF
TRBJ1-2,TRBD1,-,15,TRBV6-5,TGTGCCAGCAGTTACTCCCGTGAGGGGGCGGGAGGCTACACCTTC,CASSYSREGAGGYTF
TRBJ1-1,TRBD1,-,15,TRBV28,TGTGCCAGCAGTCCAGACAGGGGATGGGGTACTGAAGCTTTCTTT,CASSPDRGWGTEAFF
TRBJ2-5,TRBD2,-,16,TRBV25-1,TGTGCCAGCAGCCCTACTAGCGGTACCTTCCAAGAGACCCAGTACTTC,CASSPTSGTFQETQYF
TRBJ2-5,-,-,16,TRBV21-1,TGTGCCAGCAGCCTACAGGGACCCCGGATTCAAGAGACCCAGTACTTC,CASSLQGPRIQETQYF
TRBJ2-7,TRBD1,-,13,TRBV29-1,TGCAGCGCCGAGGGACAGGGGACGAAAGAGCAGTACTTC,CSAEGQGTKEQYF
TRBJ1-1,-,-,14,TRBV5-4,TGTGCCAGCAGCTTGGCCGCGGGAAACACTGAAGCTTTCTTT,CASSLAAGNTEAFF
TRBJ2-3,TRBD2,-,18,TRBV30,TGTGCCTGGAGTGGACAGGGTAGAGCGGGGGGGATCACAGATACGCAGTATTTT,CAWSGQGRAGGITDTQYF
TRBJ2-7,-,-,15,TRBV5-1,TGCGCCAGCAGCTTGTCCCCGGACAGCTCCTACGAGCAGTACTTC,CASSLSPDSSYEQYF
TRBJ2-7,-,few,14,TRBV6-5,TGTGCCAGCACTCCCAGGGGGGTCGCCTACGAGCAGTACTTC,CASTPRGVAYEQYF